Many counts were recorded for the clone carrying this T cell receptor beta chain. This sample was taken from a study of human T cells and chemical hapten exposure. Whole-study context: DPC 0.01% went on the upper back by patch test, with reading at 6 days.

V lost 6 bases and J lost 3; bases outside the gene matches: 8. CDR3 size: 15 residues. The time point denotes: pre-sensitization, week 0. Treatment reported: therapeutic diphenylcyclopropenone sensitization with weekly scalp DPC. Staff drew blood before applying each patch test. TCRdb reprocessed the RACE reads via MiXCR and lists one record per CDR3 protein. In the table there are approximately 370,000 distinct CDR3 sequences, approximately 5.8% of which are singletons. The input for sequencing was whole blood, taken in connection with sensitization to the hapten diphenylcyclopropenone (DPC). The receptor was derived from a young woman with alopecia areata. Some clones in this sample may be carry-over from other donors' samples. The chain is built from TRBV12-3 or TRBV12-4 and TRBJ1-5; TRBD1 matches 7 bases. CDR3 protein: CASSSADRDNQPQHF. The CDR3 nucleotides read TGTGCCAGCAGCTCGGCAGACAGGGACAATCAGCCCCAGCATTTT.